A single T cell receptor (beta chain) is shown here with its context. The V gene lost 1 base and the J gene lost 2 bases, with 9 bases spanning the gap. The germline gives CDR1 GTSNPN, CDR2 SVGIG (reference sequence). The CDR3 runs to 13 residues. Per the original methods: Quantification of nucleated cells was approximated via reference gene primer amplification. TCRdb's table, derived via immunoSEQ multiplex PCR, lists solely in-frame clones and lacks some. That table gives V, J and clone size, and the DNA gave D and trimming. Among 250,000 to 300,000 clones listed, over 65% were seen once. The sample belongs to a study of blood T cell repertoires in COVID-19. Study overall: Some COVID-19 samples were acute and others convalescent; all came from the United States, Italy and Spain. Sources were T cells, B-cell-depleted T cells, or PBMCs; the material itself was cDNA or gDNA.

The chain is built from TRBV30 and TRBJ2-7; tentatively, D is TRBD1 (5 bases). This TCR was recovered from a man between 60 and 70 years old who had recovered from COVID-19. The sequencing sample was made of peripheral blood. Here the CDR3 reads CAWSDDRTYEQYF. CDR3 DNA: TGTGCCTGGAGTGATGACAGAACCTACGAGCAGTACTTC. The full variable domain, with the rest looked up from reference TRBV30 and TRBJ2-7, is SQTIHQWPATLVQPVGSPLSLECTVEGTSNPNLYWYRQAAGRGLQLLFYSVGIGQISSEVPQNLSASRPQDRQFILSSKKLLLSDSGFYLCAWSDDRTYEQYFGPGTRLTVT.